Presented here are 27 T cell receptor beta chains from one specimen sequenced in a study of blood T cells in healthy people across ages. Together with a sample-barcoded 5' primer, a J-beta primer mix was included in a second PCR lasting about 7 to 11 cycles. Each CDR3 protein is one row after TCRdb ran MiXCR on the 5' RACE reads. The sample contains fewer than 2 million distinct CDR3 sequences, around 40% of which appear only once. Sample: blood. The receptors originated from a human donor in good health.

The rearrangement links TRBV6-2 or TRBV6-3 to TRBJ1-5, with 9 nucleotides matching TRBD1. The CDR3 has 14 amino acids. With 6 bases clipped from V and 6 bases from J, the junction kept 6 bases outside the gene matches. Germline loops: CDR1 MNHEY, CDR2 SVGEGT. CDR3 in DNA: TGTGCCAGCAGCACAGGGGGCGGTTGTCAGCCCCAGCATTTT. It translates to CASSTGGGCQPQHF.

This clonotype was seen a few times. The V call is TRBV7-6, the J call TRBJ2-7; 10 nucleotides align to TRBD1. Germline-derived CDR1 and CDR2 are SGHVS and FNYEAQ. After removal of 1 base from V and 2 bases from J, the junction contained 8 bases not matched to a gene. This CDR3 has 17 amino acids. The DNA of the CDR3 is TGTGCCAGCAGCTTAGAGAAAGTCGGACAGGGGGCCTACGAGCAGTACTTC. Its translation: CASSLEKVGQGAYEQYF.

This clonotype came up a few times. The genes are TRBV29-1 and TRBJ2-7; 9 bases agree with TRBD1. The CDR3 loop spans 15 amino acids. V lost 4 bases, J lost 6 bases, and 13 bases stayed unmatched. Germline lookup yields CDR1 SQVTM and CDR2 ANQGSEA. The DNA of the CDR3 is TGCAGCGTTGGAATGACCGGGACAGGGCTACGCGAGCAGTACTTC. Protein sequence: CSVGMTGTGLREQYF.

The CDR3 is CASSTQKNYGYTF. The CDR3 bases are TGCGCCAGCAGCACACAGAAAAACTATGGCTACACCTTC. The rearrangement joins TRBV5-1 to TRBJ1-2; no reliable D call. CDR1 and CDR2 from the germline V gene are SGHRS and YFSETQ. The V and J ends lost 4 bases and 2 bases respectively, with 9 bases between them. CDR3 length: 13 amino acids.

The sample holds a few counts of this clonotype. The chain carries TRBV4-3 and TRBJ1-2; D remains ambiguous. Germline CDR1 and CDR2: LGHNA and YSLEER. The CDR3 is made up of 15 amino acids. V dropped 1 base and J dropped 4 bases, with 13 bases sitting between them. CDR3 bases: TGCGCCAGCAGCCAAGGTTCCAGTCAAACCTATGGCTACACCTTC. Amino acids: CASSQGSSQTYGYTF.

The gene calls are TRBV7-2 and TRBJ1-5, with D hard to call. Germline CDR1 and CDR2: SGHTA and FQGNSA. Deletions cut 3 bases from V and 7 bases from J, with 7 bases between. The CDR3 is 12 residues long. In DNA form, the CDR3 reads TGTGCCAGCAGCTTCTTCAGGCAGCCCCAGCATTTT. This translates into CASSFFRQPQHF.

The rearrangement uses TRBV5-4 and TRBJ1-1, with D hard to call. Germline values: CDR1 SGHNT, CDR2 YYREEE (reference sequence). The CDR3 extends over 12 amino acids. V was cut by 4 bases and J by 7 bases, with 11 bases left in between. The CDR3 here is CASSPKDGEAFF. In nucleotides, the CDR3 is TGTGCCAGCAGCCCAAAGGACGGTGAAGCTTTCTTT.

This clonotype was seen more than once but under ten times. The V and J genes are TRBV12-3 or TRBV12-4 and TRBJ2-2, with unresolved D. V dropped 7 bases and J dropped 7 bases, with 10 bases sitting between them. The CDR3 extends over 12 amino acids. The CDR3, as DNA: TGTGCCAGCACTCTATGGGGCGGGGAGCTGTTTTTT. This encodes CASTLWGGELFF.

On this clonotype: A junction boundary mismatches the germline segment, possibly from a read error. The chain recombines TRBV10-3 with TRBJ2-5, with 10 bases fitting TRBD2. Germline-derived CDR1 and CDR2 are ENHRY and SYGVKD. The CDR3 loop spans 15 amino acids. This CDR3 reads CAVSARGLAVNEQYF. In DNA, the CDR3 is TGTGCCGTCAGTGCCCGAGGACTAGCGGTGAATGAGCAGTACTTC.

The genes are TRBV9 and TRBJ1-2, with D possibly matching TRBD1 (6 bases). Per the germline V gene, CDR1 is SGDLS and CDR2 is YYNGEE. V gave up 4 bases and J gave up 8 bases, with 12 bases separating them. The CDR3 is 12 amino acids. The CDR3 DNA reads TGTGCCAGCAGCCCCGCAGGGACAGGCTACACCTTC. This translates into CASSPAGTGYTF.

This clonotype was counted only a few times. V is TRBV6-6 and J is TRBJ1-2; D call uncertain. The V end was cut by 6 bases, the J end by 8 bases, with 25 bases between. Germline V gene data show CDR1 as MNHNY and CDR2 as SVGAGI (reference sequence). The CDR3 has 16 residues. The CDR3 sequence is CASSPYSSQFLWGYTF. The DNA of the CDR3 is TGTGCCAGCAGCCCTTACTCGTCACAGTTTCTGTGGGGCTACACCTTC.

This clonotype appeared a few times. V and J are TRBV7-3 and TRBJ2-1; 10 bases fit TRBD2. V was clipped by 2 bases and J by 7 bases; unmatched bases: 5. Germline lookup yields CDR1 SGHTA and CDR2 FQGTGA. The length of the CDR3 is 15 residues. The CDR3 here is CASSLQAGGVNEQFF. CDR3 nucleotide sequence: TGTGCCAGCAGCTTACAAGCGGGGGGGGTTAATGAGCAGTTCTTC.

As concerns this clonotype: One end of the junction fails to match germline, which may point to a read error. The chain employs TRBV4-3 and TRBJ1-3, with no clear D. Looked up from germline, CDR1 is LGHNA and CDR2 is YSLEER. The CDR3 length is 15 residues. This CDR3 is CASSQDIWSGTTIYF. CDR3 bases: TGCGCCAGCAGCCAAGATATATGGAGTGGAACCACCATATATTTT.

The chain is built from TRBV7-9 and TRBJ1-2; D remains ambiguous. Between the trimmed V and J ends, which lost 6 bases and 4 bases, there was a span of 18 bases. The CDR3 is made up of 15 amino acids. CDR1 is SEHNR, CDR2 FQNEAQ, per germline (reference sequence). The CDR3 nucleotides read TGTGCCAGCAGTTCCCCTCATGTAGAGGCCTATGGCTACACCTTC. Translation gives CASSSPHVEAYGYTF. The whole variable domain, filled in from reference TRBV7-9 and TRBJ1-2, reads DTGVSQNPRHKITKRGQNVTFRCDPISEHNRLYWYRQTLGQGPEFLTYFQNEAQLEKSRLLSDRFSAERPKGSFSTLEIQRTEQGDSAMYLCASSSPHVEAYGYTFGSGTRLTVV.

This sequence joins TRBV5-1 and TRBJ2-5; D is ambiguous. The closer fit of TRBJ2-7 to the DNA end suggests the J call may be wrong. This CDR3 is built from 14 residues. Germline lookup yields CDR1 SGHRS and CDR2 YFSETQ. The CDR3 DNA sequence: TGCGCCAGCAGCTTGGATGGAAGGGCAGGCGAGCAGTACTTC. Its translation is CASSLDGRAGEQYF.

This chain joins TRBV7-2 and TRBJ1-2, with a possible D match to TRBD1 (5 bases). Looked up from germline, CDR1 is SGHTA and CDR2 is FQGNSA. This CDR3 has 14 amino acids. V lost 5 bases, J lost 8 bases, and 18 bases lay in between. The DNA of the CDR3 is TGTGCCAGCAGCATGCAGGGAGGTTATAGCGGCTACACCTTC. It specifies CASSMQGGYSGYTF.

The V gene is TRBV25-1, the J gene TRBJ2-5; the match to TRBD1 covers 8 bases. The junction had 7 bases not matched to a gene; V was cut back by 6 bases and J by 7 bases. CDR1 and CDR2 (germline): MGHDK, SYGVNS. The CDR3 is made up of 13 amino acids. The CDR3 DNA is TGTGCCAGCAGCTGGCAGGGGGCTGGGACCCAGTACTTC. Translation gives CASSWQGAGTQYF.

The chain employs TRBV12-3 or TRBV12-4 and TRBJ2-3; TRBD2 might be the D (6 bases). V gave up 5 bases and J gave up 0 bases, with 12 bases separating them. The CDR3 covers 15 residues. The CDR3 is CASSLTSSSTDTQYF. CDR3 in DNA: TGTGCCAGCAGTCTCACTAGCTCGAGCACAGATACGCAGTATTTT.

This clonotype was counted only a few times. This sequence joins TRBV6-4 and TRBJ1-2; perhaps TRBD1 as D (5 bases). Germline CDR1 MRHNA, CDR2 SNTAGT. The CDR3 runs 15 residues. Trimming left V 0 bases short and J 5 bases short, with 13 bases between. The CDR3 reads CASSDSHGTVYGYTF. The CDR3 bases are TGTGCCAGCAGTGACTCGCACGGGACCGTATATGGCTACACCTTC.

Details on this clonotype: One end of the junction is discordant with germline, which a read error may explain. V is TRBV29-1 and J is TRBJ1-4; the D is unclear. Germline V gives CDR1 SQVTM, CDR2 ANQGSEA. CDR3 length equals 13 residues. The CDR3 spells CSVRVGSGEKLCF. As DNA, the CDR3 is TGCAGCGTACGGGTAGGCTCCGGTGAAAAACTGTGTTTT.

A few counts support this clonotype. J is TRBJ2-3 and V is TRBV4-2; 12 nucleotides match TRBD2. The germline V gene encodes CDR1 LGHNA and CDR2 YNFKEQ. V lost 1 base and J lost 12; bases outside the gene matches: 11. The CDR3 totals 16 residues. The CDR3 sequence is CASSQGSSGGAPTQYF. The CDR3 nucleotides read TGTGCCAGCAGCCAAGGTTCTAGCGGGGGGGCACCAACACAGTATTTT.

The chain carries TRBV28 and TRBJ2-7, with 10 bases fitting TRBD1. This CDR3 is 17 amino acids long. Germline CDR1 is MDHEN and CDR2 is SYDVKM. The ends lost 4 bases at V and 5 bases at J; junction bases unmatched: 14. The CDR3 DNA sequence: TGTGCCAGCAGTTCCCCCGGGACAGGGGATGAGTTGAACGAGCAGTACTTC. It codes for CASSSPGTGDELNEQYF.

This CDR3 is CASSMDRDNEQFF. The DNA for the CDR3 is TGTGCCAGCAGTATGGACAGGGACAATGAGCAGTTCTTC. This chain uses TRBV7-9 with TRBJ2-1; 8 positions agree with TRBD1. Germline V gene data show CDR1 as SEHNR and CDR2 as FQNEAQ (reference sequence). With V trimmed by 6 bases and J by 5 bases, 3 bases remained unmatched. The CDR3 has 13 residues.

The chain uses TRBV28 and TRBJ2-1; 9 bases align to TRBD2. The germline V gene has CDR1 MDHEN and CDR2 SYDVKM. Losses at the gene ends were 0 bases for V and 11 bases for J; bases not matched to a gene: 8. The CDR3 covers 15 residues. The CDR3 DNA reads TGTGCCAGCAGTTTATGGGCGGGGGGGCCTGATAAGCAGTTCTTC. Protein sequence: CASSLWAGGPDKQFF.

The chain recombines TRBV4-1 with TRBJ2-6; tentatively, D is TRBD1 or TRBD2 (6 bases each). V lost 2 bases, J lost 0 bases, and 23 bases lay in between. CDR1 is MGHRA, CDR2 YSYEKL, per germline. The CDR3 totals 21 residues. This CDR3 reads CASSQLSLGGRYNSGANVLTF. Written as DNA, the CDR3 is TGCGCCAGCAGCCAACTCTCTCTGGGGGGCAGGTACAACTCTGGGGCCAACGTCCTGACTTTC.

In DNA form, the CDR3 reads TGTGCCAGCAGCGCCACCATACAAAACATTCAGTACTTC. This codes for CASSATIQNIQYF. V and J are TRBV11-1 and TRBJ2-4; D uncertain. V was clipped by 5 bases and J by 5 bases, with 10 bases between them. This CDR3 comprises 13 residues. The germline CDR1 and CDR2 sequences are SGHAT and FQDESV (reference sequence).

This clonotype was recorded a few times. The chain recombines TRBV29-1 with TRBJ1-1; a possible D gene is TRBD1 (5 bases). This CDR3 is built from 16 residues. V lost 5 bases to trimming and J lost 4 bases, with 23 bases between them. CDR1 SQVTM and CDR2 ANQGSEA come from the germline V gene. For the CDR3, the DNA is TGCAGCGTTAAAACGCGGGGGGTATCTGAGGCCACTGAAGCTTTCTTT. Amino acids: CSVKTRGVSEATEAFF.